These 2 T cell receptor beta chains originate from one sample sequenced in a study of blood T cell repertoires in COVID-19. Sequenced by immunoSEQ multiplex PCR; TCRdb stores in-frame clones only, minus some. The sample lists approximately 180,000 clones; 82% were seen once. The sequencing sample was made of PBMCs or T cells enriched from blood (not recorded which). The receptors here all came from a woman aged 55-75 years with acute COVID-19.

The chain employs TRBV19 and TRBJ1-3; the match to TRBD1 covers 10 bases. The length of the CDR3 is 16 residues. V trimming: 4 bases; J trimming: 9 bases; junction bases outside the gene matches: 12. Germline CDR1 reads LNHDA; CDR2 reads SQIVND (reference sequence). In DNA, the CDR3 is TGTGCCAGTAGTACAATAGCCGGGACAGGGGCTCGCACCATATATTTT. Amino acids: CASSTIAGTGARTIYF.

The V and J genes are TRBV18 and TRBJ1-2, with TRBD1 matching over 8 bases. CDR1 and CDR2 from the germline V gene are KGHSH and LQKENI. The V and J ends lost 1 base and 6 bases, in that order; junction bases with no gene match: 7. CDR3 size: 15 residues. The CDR3 here is CASSPRHQGADGYTF. The DNA for the CDR3 is TGTGCCAGCTCACCACGCCATCAGGGGGCGGATGGCTACACCTTC.